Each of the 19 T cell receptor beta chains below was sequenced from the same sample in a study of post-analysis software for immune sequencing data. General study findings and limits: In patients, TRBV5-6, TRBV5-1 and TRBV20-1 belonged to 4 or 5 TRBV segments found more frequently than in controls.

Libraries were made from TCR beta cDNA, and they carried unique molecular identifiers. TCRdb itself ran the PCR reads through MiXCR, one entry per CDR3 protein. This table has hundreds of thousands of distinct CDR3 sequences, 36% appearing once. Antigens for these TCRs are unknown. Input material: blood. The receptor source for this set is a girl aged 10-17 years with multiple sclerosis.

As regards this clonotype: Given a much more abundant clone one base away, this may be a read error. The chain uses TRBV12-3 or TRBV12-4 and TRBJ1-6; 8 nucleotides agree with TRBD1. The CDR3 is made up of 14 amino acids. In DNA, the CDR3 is TGTGCCAGCAGACAGGGGGTCTATAATTCACCCCGCCACTTT. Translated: CASRQGVYNSPRHF.

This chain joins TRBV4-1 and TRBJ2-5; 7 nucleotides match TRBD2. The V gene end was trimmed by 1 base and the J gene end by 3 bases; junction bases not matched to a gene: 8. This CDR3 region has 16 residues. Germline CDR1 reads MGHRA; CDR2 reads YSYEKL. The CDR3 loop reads CASSQVAGEIKETQYF. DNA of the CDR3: TGCGCCAGCAGCCAAGTTGCGGGAGAAATTAAAGAGACCCAGTACTTC.

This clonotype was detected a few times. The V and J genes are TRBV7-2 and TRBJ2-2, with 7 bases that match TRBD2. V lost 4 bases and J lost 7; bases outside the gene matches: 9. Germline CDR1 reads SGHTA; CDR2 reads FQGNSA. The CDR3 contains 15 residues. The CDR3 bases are TGTGCCAGCAGCTCCCGGACTAGACTGGGCGGGGAGCTGTTTTTT. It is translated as CASSSRTRLGGELFF.

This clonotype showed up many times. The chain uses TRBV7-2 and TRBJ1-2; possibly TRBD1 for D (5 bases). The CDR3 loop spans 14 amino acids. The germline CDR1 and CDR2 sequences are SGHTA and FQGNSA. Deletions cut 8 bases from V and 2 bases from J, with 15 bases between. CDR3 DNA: TGTGCCAGCGGGGGGACGGTGAGGAACTATGGCTACACCTTC. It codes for CASGGTVRNYGYTF.

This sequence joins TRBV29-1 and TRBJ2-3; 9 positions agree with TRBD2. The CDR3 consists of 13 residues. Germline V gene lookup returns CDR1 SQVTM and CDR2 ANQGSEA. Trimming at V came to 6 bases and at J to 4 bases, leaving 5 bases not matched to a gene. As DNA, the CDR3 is TGCAGCGTGGGGGGACTAGCTTCAGATACGCAGTATTTT. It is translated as CSVGGLASDTQYF.

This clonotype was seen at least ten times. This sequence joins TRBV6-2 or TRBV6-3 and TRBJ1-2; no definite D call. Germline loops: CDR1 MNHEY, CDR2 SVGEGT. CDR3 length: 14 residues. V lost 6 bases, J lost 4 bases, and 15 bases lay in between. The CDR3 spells CASSLELAGYGYTF. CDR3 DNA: TGTGCCAGCAGCCTGGAGCTGGCGGGCTATGGCTACACCTTC.

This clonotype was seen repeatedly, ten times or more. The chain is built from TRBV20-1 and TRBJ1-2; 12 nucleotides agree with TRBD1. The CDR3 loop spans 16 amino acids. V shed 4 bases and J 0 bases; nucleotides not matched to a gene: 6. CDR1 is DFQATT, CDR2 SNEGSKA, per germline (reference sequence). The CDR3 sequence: CSAMGTGGLPNYGYTF. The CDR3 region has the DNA TGCAGTGCTATGGGGACAGGGGGCTTACCTAACTATGGCTACACCTTC.

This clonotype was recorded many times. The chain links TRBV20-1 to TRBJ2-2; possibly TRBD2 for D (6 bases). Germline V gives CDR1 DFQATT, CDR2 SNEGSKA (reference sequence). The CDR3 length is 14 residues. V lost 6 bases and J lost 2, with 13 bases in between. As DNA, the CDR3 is TGCAGTGCCGCCGGGACTGCAAACACCGGGGAGCTGTTTTTT. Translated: CSAAGTANTGELFF.

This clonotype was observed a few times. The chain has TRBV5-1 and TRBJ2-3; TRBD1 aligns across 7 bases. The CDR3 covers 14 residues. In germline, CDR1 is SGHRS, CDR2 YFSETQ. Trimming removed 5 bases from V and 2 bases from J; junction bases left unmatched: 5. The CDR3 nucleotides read TGCGCCAGCAGACCCGGGACAGACACAGATACGCAGTATTTT. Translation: CASRPGTDTDTQYF.

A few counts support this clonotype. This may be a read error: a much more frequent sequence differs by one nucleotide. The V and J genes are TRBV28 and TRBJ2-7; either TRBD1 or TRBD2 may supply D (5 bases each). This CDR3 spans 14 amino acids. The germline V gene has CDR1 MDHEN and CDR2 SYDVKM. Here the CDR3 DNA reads TGTGCCTGCAGTCAAATCGGGACGACTTACGAGCAGTACTTC. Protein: CACSQIGTTYEQYF. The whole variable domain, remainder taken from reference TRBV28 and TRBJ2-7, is DVKVTQSSRYLVKRTGEKVFLECVQDMDHENMFWYRQDPGLGLRLIYFSYDVKMKEKGDIPEGYSVSREKKERFSLILESASTNQTSMYLCACSQIGTTYEQYFGPGTRLTVT.

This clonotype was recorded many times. CDR3 DNA sequence: TGTGCCAGCAGCCCCCCGAACCCGCCTGAGCAGTTCTTC. Translation gives CASSPPNPPEQFF. This sequence joins TRBV28 and TRBJ2-1; D is ambiguous. This CDR3 comprises 13 residues. Germline V gene data show CDR1 as MDHEN and CDR2 as SYDVKM. Trimming took 6 bases from V and 9 from J, leaving 15 bases between them.

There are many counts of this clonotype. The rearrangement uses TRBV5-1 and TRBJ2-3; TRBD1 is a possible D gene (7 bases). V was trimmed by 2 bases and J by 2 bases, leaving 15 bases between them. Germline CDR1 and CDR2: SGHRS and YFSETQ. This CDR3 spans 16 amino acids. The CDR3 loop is CASSFRQGGHTDTQYF. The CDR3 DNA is TGCGCCAGCAGCTTTCGGCAGGGGGGACACACAGATACGCAGTATTTT.

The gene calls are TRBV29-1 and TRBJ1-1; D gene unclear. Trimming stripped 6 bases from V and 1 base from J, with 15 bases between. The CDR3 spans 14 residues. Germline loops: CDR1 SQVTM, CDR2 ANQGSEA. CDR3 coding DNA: TGCAGCGTCGGGCCACGTATAACGAACACTGAAGCTTTCTTT. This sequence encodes CSVGPRITNTEAFF.

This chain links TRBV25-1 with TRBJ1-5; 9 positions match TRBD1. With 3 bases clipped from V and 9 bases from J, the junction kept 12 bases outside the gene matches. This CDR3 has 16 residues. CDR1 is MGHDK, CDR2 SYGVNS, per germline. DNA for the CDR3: TGTGCCAGCAGTGAGGCCCGGGGACAGGGCTTTACGCCCCAGCATTTT. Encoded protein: CASSEARGQGFTPQHF. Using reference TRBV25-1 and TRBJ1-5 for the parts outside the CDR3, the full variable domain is EADIYQTPRYLVIGTGKKITLECSQTMGHDKMYWYQQDPGMELHLIHYSYGVNSTEKGDLSSESTVSRIRTEHFPLTLESARPSHTSQYLCASSEARGQGFTPQHFGDGTRLSIL.

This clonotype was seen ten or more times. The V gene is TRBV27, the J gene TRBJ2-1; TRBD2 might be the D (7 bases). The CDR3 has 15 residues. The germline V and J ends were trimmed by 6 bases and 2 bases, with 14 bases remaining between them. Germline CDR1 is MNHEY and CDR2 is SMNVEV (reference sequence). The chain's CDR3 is CASRRGEGAYNEQFF. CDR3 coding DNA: TGTGCCAGCAGGAGGGGGGAGGGGGCCTACAATGAGCAGTTCTTC.

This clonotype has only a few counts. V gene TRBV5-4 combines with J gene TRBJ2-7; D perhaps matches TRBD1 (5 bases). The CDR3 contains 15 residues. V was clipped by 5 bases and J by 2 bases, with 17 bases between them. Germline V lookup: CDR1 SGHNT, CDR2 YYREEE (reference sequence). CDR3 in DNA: TGTGCCAGCAGTCGCTGGGGCCAGAGCGCCTACGAGCAGTACTTC. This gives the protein CASSRWGQSAYEQYF.

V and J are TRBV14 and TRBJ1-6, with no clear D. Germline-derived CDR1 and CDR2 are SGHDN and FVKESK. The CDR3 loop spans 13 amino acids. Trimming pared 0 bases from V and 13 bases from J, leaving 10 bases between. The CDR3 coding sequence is TGTGCCAGCAGCCAAGACGCAGGCCTTCCCCTCCACTTT. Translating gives CASSQDAGLPLHF. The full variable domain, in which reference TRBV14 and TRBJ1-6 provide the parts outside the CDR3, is EAGVTQFPSHSVIEKGQTVTLRCDPISGHDNLYWYRRVMGKEIKFLLHFVKESKQDESGMPNNRFLAERTGGTYSTLKVQPAELEDSGVYFCASSQDAGLPLHFGNGTRLTVT.

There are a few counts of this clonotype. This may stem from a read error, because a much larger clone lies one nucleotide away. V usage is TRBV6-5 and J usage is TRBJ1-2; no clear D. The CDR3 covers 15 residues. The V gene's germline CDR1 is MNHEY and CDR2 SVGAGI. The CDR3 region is CASSYSEFSGYGCTF. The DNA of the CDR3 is TGTGCCAGCAGTTACTCAGAATTCTCGGGGTATGGCTGCACCTTC.

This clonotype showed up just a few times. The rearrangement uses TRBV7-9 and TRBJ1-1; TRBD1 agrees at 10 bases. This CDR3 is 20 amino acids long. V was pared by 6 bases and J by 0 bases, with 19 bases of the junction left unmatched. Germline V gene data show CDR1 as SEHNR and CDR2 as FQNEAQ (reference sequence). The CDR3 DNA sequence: TGTGCCAGCAGTCCAACCCATACGCCGGGACAGGGGAGGATGAACACTGAAGCTTTCTTT. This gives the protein CASSPTHTPGQGRMNTEAFF.